This TCR beta chain was captured by sequencing in a study of blood T cell repertoires in COVID-19. Across the study: Material from acute and convalescent COVID-19 was sourced from the United States, Italy and Spain. From T cells, B-cell-depleted T cells, or PBMCs came the material, which was cDNA or gDNA.

In the study's own analysis: Reference gene primers were amplified, and this amplification served to estimate nucleated cell counts. Sequenced by immunoSEQ multiplex PCR; TCRdb stores in-frame clones only, minus some. Clone size and the V and J calls come from that table; the DNA yielded D and trimming. The table lists about 200,000 clones, around 88% of them singletons. This clone came up once. Unmatched junction bases numbered 1, after V lost 0 bases and J lost 3 bases. Germline CDR1 LNHNV, CDR2 YYDKDF (reference sequence). The CDR3 covers 14 residues. The TCR was taken from a man between 18 and 29 years old with active or convalescent COVID-19. Sequencing was carried out using peripheral blood. The chain couples TRBV15 to TRBJ2-7; 8 bases match TRBD1. Here the CDR3 reads CATSREDRDYEQYF. CDR3 in DNA: TGTGCCACCAGCAGAGAGGACAGGGACTACGAGCAGTACTTC.